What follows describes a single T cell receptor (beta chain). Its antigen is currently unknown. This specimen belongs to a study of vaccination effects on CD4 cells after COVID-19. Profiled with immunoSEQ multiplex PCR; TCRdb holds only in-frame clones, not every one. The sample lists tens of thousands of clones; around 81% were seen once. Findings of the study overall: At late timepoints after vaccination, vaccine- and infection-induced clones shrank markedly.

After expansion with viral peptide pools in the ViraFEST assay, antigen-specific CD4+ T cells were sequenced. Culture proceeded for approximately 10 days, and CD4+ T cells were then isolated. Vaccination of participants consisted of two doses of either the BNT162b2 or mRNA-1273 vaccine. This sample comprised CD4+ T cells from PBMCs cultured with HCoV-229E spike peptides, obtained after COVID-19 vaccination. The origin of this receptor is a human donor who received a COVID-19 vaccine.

The CDR3, as DNA: TGTGCCAGCAGCCAAAAGGGGGAGGCTCGGGGCCAGTACTTC. Protein: CASSQKGEARGQYF. The genes are TRBV4-2 and TRBJ2-5, with D possibly being TRBD1 or TRBD2 (6 bases each). The CDR3 sequence is 14 residues long. V was shortened by 2 bases and J by 10 bases, with 17 bases between the two germline ends. Germline-derived CDR1 and CDR2 are LGHNA and YNFKEQ.